The 30 T cell receptor beta chains in this list originate from one sample, sequenced in a study of CD8 T cells in ankylosing spondylitis. Study conclusions and caveats: A TCR beta motif of several highly homologous variants appeared characteristic of ankylosing spondylitis blood.

MiXCR, run by TCRdb on the 5' RACE reads, gives a single entry per CDR3 protein. The sample includes 700,000 to 850,000 distinct CDR3 sequences, roughly 10% of them seen just once. Antigens of these TCRs are unknown. The sample taken for sequencing was blood, either unsorted or a sorted T cell fraction (not recorded which). All receptors derive from a male donor with ankylosing spondylitis.

This clonotype showed up many times. V gene TRBV5-6 combines with J gene TRBJ2-1; TRBD2 might be the D (6 bases). This CDR3 is built from 12 residues. Trimming took 2 bases from V and 10 from J, leaving 10 bases between them. Germline loops: CDR1 SGHDT, CDR2 YYEEEE. CDR3 nucleotide sequence: TGTGCCAGCAGCTTTACGGGGGTGGAGCAGTTCTTC. Protein: CASSFTGVEQFF.

J is TRBJ2-3 and V is TRBV3-1; maybe TRBD1 (6 bases). V lost 1 base, J lost 2 bases, and 13 bases lay in between. The germline V gene has CDR1 LGHDT and CDR2 YNNKEL (reference sequence). The CDR3 has 16 residues. CDR3 region: CASSQGGHLYTDTQYF. The CDR3 bases are TGTGCCAGCAGCCAAGGGGGACACCTATACACAGATACGCAGTATTTT.

This clonotype showed up many times. This chain joins TRBV5-1 and TRBJ2-1; TRBD1 is a possible D gene (6 bases). Trimming removed 0 bases from V and 0 bases from J, with 13 bases in between. This CDR3 spans 17 amino acids. CDR1 and CDR2 from the germline V gene are SGHRS and YFSETQ. The CDR3 coding sequence is TGCGCCAGCAGCTTGGCCAGGGGCAAGAGCTCCTACAATGAGCAGTTCTTC. It translates to CASSLARGKSSYNEQFF.

This clonotype was seen a few times. The chain uses TRBV20-1 and TRBJ2-7, with TRBD1 matching 8 bases. CDR1 and CDR2 (germline): DFQATT, SNEGSKA (reference sequence). J gave up 3 bases and V 3 bases, and 4 bases lay outside the gene matches. CDR3 length: 13 amino acids. Here the CDR3 reads CSARDRALYEQYF. CDR3 nucleotide sequence: TGCAGTGCTAGGGACAGGGCCCTCTACGAGCAGTACTTC.

V gene TRBV20-1 combines with J gene TRBJ1-1; 8 bases agree with TRBD1. V was clipped by 3 bases and J by 2 bases; unmatched bases: 8. CDR3 length: 15 residues. Per germline, CDR1 DFQATT and CDR2 SNEGSKA (reference sequence). Here the CDR3 DNA reads TGCAGTGCTAGGCCAGGGGGCCTGGAAAACACTGAAGCTTTCTTT. This encodes CSARPGGLENTEAFF.

The genes are TRBV20-1 and TRBJ2-2; 9 bases line up with TRBD1. The CDR3 has 17 residues. Germline lookup yields CDR1 DFQATT and CDR2 SNEGSKA (reference sequence). V was clipped by 2 bases and J by 4 bases; unmatched bases: 11. In DNA, the CDR3 is TGCAGTGCTAGACCCCGCTACAGGGGGCAAATCACCGGGGAGCTGTTTTTT. This codes for CSARPRYRGQITGELFF.

The table lists this clonotype with a few counts. The V and J genes are TRBV20-1 and TRBJ2-7; TRBD2 matches at 11 bases. V was pared by 4 bases and J by 2 bases, with 4 bases of the junction left unmatched. CDR3 length: 14 amino acids. Germline CDR1 is DFQATT and CDR2 is SNEGSKA (reference sequence). This CDR3 is CSAIPGLAAYEQYF. The DNA for the CDR3 is TGCAGTGCTATACCGGGACTAGCGGCCTACGAGCAGTACTTC.

This clonotype was detected only a few times. The rearrangement uses TRBV10-3 and TRBJ1-2; weak D call: TRBD1 (6 bases). V gave up 7 bases and J gave up 4 bases, with 10 bases separating them. The germline V gene encodes CDR1 ENHRY and CDR2 SYGVKD. This CDR3 contains 12 residues. The CDR3 spells CAITTGGYGYTF. CDR3 DNA: TGTGCCATCACGACAGGCGGCTATGGCTACACCTTC.

This clonotype has more than one count but fewer than ten. The V and J genes are TRBV7-9 and TRBJ1-2, with D perhaps TRBD1 (6 bases). Germline CDR1 and CDR2: SEHNR and FQNEAQ (reference sequence). This CDR3 has 14 amino acids. V shed 2 bases and J shed 8 bases, with 15 bases lying between them. This CDR3 is CASSLPPQGRGYTF. CDR3 nucleotides: TGTGCCAGCAGCTTACCCCCACAGGGTAGGGGCTACACCTTC.

As to this clonotype: An end of the junction differs from the germline gene, which may be a read error. The chain recombines TRBV7-2 with TRBJ2-1; D could derive from TRBD1 or TRBD2 (5 bases each). CDR3 length equals 16 residues. In germline, CDR1 is SGHTA, CDR2 FQGNSA. The CDR3 bases are TGTGCCAGCAGCCTAGCCGGGACGGATATCTCGTATGAGCAGTTCTTC. Its protein product is CASSLAGTDISYEQFF.

The V and J genes are TRBV5-1 and TRBJ2-7; 9 positions agree with TRBD2. Germline V gene sequence: CDR1 SGHRS, CDR2 YFSETQ. The junction had 5 bases not matched to a gene; V was cut back by 6 bases and J by 4 bases. CDR3 length: 13 residues. The CDR3, as DNA: TGCGCCAGCACCCGGGGACTAGCATACGAGCAGTACTTC. This translates into CASTRGLAYEQYF. The full variable domain, its missing parts supplied by reference TRBV5-1 and TRBJ2-7, is KAGVTQTPRYLIKTRGQQVTLSCSPISGHRSVSWYQQTPGQGLQFLFEYFSETQRNKGNFPGRFSGRQFSNSRSEMNVSTLELGDSALYLCASTRGLAYEQYFGPGTRLTVT.

The J gene is TRBJ2-5, the V gene TRBV20-1; 10 bases line up with TRBD2. Germline CDR1 and CDR2: DFQATT and SNEGSKA (reference sequence). Trimming took 3 bases from V and 0 from J; bases not matched to a gene: 10. The CDR3 covers 17 residues. The DNA for the CDR3 is TGCAGTGCTAGGCCAGGGGAGACTAGCGGGTACCAAGAGACCCAGTACTTC. Protein: CSARPGETSGYQETQYF.

This clonotype was picked up many times. The gene calls are TRBV7-9 and TRBJ2-1, with D maybe TRBD2 (5 bases). Looked up from germline, CDR1 is SEHNR and CDR2 is FQNEAQ (reference sequence). The CDR3 sequence is 11 residues long. With 8 bases removed from V and 6 bases from J, the gap between germline ends came to 8 bases. CDR3 DNA sequence: TGTGCCAGCCAACTAGGCAATGAGCAGTTCTTC. Protein sequence: CASQLGNEQFF.

This clonotype was picked up a small number of times. This rearrangement joins TRBV7-2 to TRBJ2-1; 10 bases line up with TRBD2. This CDR3 comprises 15 residues. J was trimmed by 10 bases and V by 1 base; bases with no gene match: 7. Looked up from germline, CDR1 is SGHTA and CDR2 is FQGNSA. DNA for the CDR3: TGTGCCAGCAGCTTAGTTGTAGCGGGAGGACGGGAGCAGTTCTTC. Encoded protein: CASSLVVAGGREQFF.

V and J are TRBV7-8 and TRBJ2-7, with a tentative D call TRBD2 (5 bases). Germline V gene lookup returns CDR1 SGHVS and CDR2 FQNEAQ. The V end lost 1 base, the J end lost 2 bases, and 12 bases lay between the germline ends. The CDR3 is 15 amino acids. CDR3 residues: CASSLGRTLTYEQYF. CDR3 sequence (DNA): TGTGCCAGCAGCTTAGGCCGGACTCTTACCTACGAGCAGTACTTC.

At least ten counts were recorded for this clonotype. The chain carries TRBV5-1 and TRBJ1-2; the D is unclear. This CDR3 spans 12 amino acids. Germline CDR1 is SGHRS and CDR2 is YFSETQ. Trimming removed 4 bases at V and 6 bases at J, with 10 bases between. The CDR3 DNA sequence: TGCGCCAGCAGCCAACATTTTGATGGCTACACCTTC. Amino acid sequence: CASSQHFDGYTF.

The V gene is TRBV4-3, the J gene TRBJ2-2; a possible D gene is TRBD1 (5 bases). V lost 0 bases, J lost 0 bases, and 11 bases lay in between. The V gene's germline CDR1 is LGHNA and CDR2 YSLEER. CDR3 length: 17 amino acids. DNA for the CDR3: TGCGCCAGCAGCCAAGAACCAAGGACAACGAACACCGGGGAGCTGTTTTTT. Translated, it gives CASSQEPRTTNTGELFF.

The sample holds a few counts of this clonotype. The rearrangement links TRBV20-1 to TRBJ1-1; tentatively, D is TRBD1 (6 bases). The CDR3 contains 13 residues. V was cut by 3 bases and J by 5 bases, with 13 bases left in between. The germline V gene has CDR1 DFQATT and CDR2 SNEGSKA (reference sequence). The CDR3 coding sequence is TGCAGTGCTAGTCGGGGGGCGAGGACTGAAGCTTTCTTT. It specifies CSASRGARTEAFF.

The chain couples TRBV6-1 to TRBJ1-1, with 8 bases that match TRBD1. CDR1 and CDR2 from the germline V gene are MNHNS and SASEGT. V dropped 4 bases and J dropped 10; count of bases not matched to a gene: 8. This CDR3 is 13 amino acids long. Here the CDR3 reads CASSGQQGVGAFF. The DNA of the CDR3 is TGTGCCAGCAGTGGTCAACAGGGGGTAGGAGCTTTCTTT.

This clonotype was found a few times. The chain is built from TRBV6-5 and TRBJ2-5, with 7 bases lining up with TRBD1. The CDR3 loop spans 17 amino acids. Germline CDR1 and CDR2: MNHEY and SVGAGI. Germline trimming cut 3 bases from V and 1 base from J; bases unmatched to any gene: 11. This CDR3 is CASSYRGTATFQETQYF. CDR3 in DNA: TGTGCCAGCAGTTATCGTGGGACAGCGACTTTCCAAGAGACCCAGTACTTC.

The rearrangement joins TRBV7-9 to TRBJ1-1; D is unresolved. V lost 5 bases to trimming and J lost 1 base, with 14 bases between them. CDR1 is SEHNR and CDR2 is FQNEAQ in the germline V gene (reference sequence). This CDR3 contains 15 residues. The CDR3 region is CASSPFLAKNTEAFF. DNA of the CDR3: TGTGCCAGCAGCCCCTTCCTCGCGAAGAACACTGAAGCTTTCTTT.

V and J are TRBV28 and TRBJ2-1; no clear D. Trimming pared 5 bases from V and 5 bases from J, leaving 19 bases between. The CDR3 is 16 residues long. CDR1 is MDHEN, CDR2 SYDVKM, per germline. The CDR3: CASSRSPMGGHNEQFF. The CDR3 DNA is TGTGCCAGCAGTCGGTCCCCTATGGGCGGCCACAATGAGCAGTTCTTC.

The rearrangement uses TRBV20-1 and TRBJ1-1; D perhaps matches TRBD1 (5 bases). The germline gives CDR1 DFQATT, CDR2 SNEGSKA (reference sequence). The CDR3 runs 15 residues. The V end was cut by 0 bases, the J end by 3 bases, with 14 bases between. The CDR3 loop reads CSARDPSGGDTEAFF. CDR3 coding DNA: TGCAGTGCTAGAGATCCCTCTGGGGGGGACACTGAAGCTTTCTTT.

This clonotype was counted a few times. This chain's CDR3 is CASSSATSGRYEQYF. The CDR3 coding sequence is TGTGCCAGCAGTTCCGCGACTAGCGGGAGGTACGAGCAGTACTTC. V and J are TRBV6-5 and TRBJ2-7; TRBD2 aligns across 13 bases. V trimming: 4 bases; J trimming: 4 bases; junction bases outside the gene matches: 4. CDR3 length equals 15 residues. Per germline, CDR1 MNHEY and CDR2 SVGAGI.

This clonotype occurred a few times. This sequence joins TRBV9 and TRBJ1-3; 9 nucleotides line up with TRBD1. Germline CDR1 is SGDLS and CDR2 is YYNGEE. J gave up 2 bases and V 5 bases, and 5 bases lay outside the gene matches. CDR3 length: 15 residues. The CDR3 DNA sequence: TGTGCCAGCAGTTTTGGGACAGGGACTGGAAACACCATATATTTT. This sequence encodes CASSFGTGTGNTIYF.

V and J are TRBV6-5 and TRBJ2-4, with D uncertain. This CDR3 comprises 15 residues. The V and J ends lost 0 bases and 0 bases respectively, with 6 bases between them. Per the germline V gene, CDR1 is MNHEY and CDR2 is SVGAGI. The CDR3 loop reads CASSYSGIAKNIQYF. DNA for the CDR3: TGTGCCAGCAGTTACTCAGGGATAGCCAAAAACATTCAGTACTTC.

This clonotype was counted many times. The chain is built from TRBV20-1 and TRBJ2-1; 14 bases align to TRBD2. The CDR3 runs to 15 residues. V was clipped by 3 bases and J by 7 bases; unmatched bases: 5. Germline values: CDR1 DFQATT, CDR2 SNEGSKA (reference sequence). CDR3 coding DNA: TGCAGTGCTAGGACTAGCGGGGGGGCTGAAAATGAGCAGTTCTTC. Encoded protein: CSARTSGGAENEQFF.

This clonotype was found a few times. The chain joins TRBV6-2 or TRBV6-3 to TRBJ2-3; TRBD2 is a possible D gene (6 bases). Trimming removed 6 bases from V and 1 base from J, with 17 bases in between. Germline assignment: CDR1 MNHEY and CDR2 SVGEGT. The CDR3 runs to 16 residues. The CDR3: CASSSVSGGRTDTQYF. CDR3 nucleotides: TGTGCCAGCAGCTCCGTTAGCGGAGGCCGCACAGATACGCAGTATTTT.

The J gene is TRBJ1-5, the V gene TRBV6-2 or TRBV6-3; D perhaps matches TRBD1 (6 bases). The ends were cut back, 6 bases at V and 2 bases at J, with 17 bases in the middle. The germline CDR1 and CDR2 sequences are MNHEY and SVGEGT. The CDR3 has 16 amino acids. This CDR3 reads CASREGGVGGNQPQHF. DNA of the CDR3: TGTGCCAGCAGAGAGGGGGGGGTGGGAGGCAATCAGCCCCAGCATTTT.

This clonotype was seen a few times. The gene calls are TRBV6-1 and TRBJ2-1, with TRBD1 matching over 11 bases. The CDR3 runs to 14 residues. The V and J ends lost 5 bases and 6 bases, in that order; junction bases with no gene match: 3. The germline CDR1 and CDR2 sequences are MNHNS and SASEGT. The CDR3 coding sequence is TGTGCCAGCAGTAGGGGACAGGGGGTCAATGAGCAGTTCTTC. Translation gives CASSRGQGVNEQFF.